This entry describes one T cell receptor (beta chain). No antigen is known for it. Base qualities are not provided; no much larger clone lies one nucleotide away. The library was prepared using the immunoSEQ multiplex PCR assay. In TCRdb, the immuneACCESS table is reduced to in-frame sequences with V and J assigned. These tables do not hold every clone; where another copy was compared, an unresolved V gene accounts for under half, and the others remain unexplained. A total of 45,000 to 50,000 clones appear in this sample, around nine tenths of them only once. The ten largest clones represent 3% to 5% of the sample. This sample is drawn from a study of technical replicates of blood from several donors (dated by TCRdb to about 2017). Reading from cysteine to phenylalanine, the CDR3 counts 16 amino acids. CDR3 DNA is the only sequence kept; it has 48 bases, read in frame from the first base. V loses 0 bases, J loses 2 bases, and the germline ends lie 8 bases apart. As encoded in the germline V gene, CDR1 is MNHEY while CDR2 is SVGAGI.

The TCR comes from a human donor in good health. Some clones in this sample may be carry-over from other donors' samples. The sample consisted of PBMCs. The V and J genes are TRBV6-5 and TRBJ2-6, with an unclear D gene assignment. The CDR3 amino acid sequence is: CASSYSSLTGANVLTF. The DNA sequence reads TGTGCCAGCAGTTACTCTAGTTTGACTGGGGCCAACGTCCTGACTTTC.